The TCR beta chain described here comes from a study of cytomegalovirus exposure and HLA in healthy donors. Primers: 60 Vbeta forward and 13 Jbeta reverse. Only in-frame clones appear in the TCRdb table, and some are missing; sequencing was by immunoSEQ multiplex PCR. The table lists approximately 59,000 clones, roughly two thirds of them singletons. V was pared by 5 bases and J by 4 bases, with 15 bases between. The CDR3 spans 14 residues. Germline V gene data show CDR1 as SEHNR and CDR2 as FQNEAQ (reference sequence). V usage is TRBV7-9 and J usage is TRBJ2-7; TRBD1 might be the D (6 bases). This TCR was sampled from a man aged 30 to 39 in good health and CMV-seronegative. Sequencing was done on a sample of PBMCs. CDR3 sequence: CASSNYRDWYEQYF. The CDR3 bases are TGTGCCAGCAGCAATTACAGGGATTGGTACGAGCAGTACTTC.